The clone carrying this T cell receptor beta chain is labeled medium-sized (0.01 to 0.1%). Its antigen is not identified. Patients underwent thyroid surgery, and none had received any treatment before it. The data originate from a study of metastatic and nonmetastatic thyroid tumors. Study details: It was across blood and tumor or nodule tissue from malignant and benign thyroid patients that repertoires were compared.

In the authors' workflow: The distant-metastasis classifier for papillary thyroid cancer was built from CDR3 differences across clinicopathological groups. TCRdb reanalyzed the PCR reads via MiXCR. None of the V and J calls come from the authors' own analysis; TCRdb made them. The sample yields over 7,000 clones, roughly 15% seen once. The CDR3 consists of 15 residues. V lost 11 bases to trimming and J lost 0 bases, with 19 bases between them. Germline CDR1 LNHDA, CDR2 SQIVND (reference sequence). Notes on the study in general: Reports indicated that malignant thyroid tumors showed significantly higher TCR beta diversity than benign nodules did, in blood and tumor.

This rearrangement joins TRBV19 to TRBJ1-2; possibly TRBD1 for D (5 bases). The origin of this receptor is a female donor with papillary thyroid cancer or a benign thyroid nodule (not recorded which). Some clones in this sample may be carry-over from other donors' samples. The sequencing input was blood. The CDR3 bases are TGTGCCGCAAAGATGGGGGGTCGGGCTAACTATGGCTACACCTTC. Protein product: CAAKMGGRANYGYTF.